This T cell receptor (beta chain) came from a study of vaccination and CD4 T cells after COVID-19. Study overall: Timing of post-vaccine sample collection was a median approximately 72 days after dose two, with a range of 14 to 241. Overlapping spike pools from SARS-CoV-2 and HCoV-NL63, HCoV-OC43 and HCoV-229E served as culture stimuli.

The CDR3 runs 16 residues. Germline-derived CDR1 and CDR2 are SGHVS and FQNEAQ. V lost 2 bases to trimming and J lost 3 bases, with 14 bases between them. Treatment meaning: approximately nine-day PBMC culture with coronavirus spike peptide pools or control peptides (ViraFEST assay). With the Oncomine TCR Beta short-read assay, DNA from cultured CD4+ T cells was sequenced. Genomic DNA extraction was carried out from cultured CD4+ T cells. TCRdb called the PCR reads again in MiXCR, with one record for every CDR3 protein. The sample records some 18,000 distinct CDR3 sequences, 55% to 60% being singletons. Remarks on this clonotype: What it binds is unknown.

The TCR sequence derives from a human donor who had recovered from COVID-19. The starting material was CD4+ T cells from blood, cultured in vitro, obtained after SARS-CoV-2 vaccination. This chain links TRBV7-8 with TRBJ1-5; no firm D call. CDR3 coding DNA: TGTGCCAGCAGCTTAATCTTAGGCAACGACAATCAGCCCCAGCATTTT. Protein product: CASSLILGNDNQPQHF.